These 21 T cell receptor beta chains share one sample of origin, sequenced in a study of T cells after yellow fever vaccination. Via MiXCR, TCRdb re-called the 5' RACE reads, giving one row per CDR3 protein. The sample records more than 350,000 distinct CDR3 sequences, 11% being singletons. Here the sequenced sample was PBMCs, taken on the day of the first yellow fever vaccination. These receptors came from a man between 18 and 35 years old who received the YFV17D yellow fever vaccine.

This clonotype was observed a few times. The chain employs TRBV7-9 and TRBJ2-2, with D uncertain. The CDR3 has 15 amino acids. V dropped 5 bases and J dropped 4 bases, with 14 bases sitting between them. The germline V gene encodes CDR1 SEHNR and CDR2 FQNEAQ (reference sequence). The CDR3 nucleotides read TGTGCCAGCAGCCAACATACGCGAGGCACCGGGGAGCTGTTTTTT. Its protein product is CASSQHTRGTGELFF.

The chain employs TRBV11-2 and TRBJ2-3, with a weak D call TRBD2 (6 bases). Germline assignment: CDR1 SGHAT and CDR2 FQNNGV. Trimming removed 4 bases from V and 2 bases from J, with 13 bases in between. The CDR3 extends over 15 amino acids. The CDR3 reads CASSYAGTYTDTQYF. In nucleotides, the CDR3 is TGTGCCAGCAGCTACGCGGGGACGTACACAGATACGCAGTATTTT.

The CDR3 sequence: CSARDGKQAYGYTF. The CDR3 bases are TGCAGTGCTAGAGATGGAAAACAGGCCTATGGCTACACCTTC. The genes are TRBV20-1 and TRBJ1-2; D may be TRBD1 (5 bases). V shed 0 bases and J shed 4 bases, with 12 bases lying between them. From germline, CDR1 is DFQATT and CDR2 SNEGSKA (reference sequence). This CDR3 has 14 amino acids.

This clonotype appeared a few times. J is TRBJ2-5 and V is TRBV5-4; D might be TRBD1 or TRBD2, each matching 5 bases. V shed 4 bases and J shed 13 bases, with 14 bases lying between them. The CDR3 covers 11 residues. Germline V gene data show CDR1 as SGHNT and CDR2 as YYREEE (reference sequence). The CDR3 reads CASSAGTGTYF. The DNA for the CDR3 is TGTGCCAGCAGCGCCGGGACGGGGACGTACTTC.

Here the CDR3 DNA reads TGTGCCAGCAGTACACCCGCTCGGGATGAGCAGTTCTTC. Translation gives CASSTPARDEQFF. The gene calls are TRBV5-5 and TRBJ2-1; no definite D call. CDR1 is SGHKS, CDR2 YYEKEE, per germline (reference sequence). The CDR3 length is 13 residues. Trimming took off 5 bases at V and 8 bases at J, with 14 bases between the two ends.

This clonotype was seen just once. The J gene is TRBJ1-2, the V gene TRBV12-1. TRBV12-1 is listed as a pseudogene. This CDR3 is 14 amino acids long. As DNA, the CDR3 is TGTGCCAGCGGCCCTGGGCACAGCTACTATGGCTACACCTTC. Translating gives CASGPGHSYYGYTF.

This clonotype has at least ten counts. The chain links TRBV5-1 to TRBJ2-2; tentatively, D is TRBD2 (5 bases). The CDR3 covers 14 residues. Germline CDR1 reads SGHRS; CDR2 reads YFSETQ. The V gene lost 0 bases and the J gene lost 6 bases, with 9 bases spanning the gap. In DNA, the CDR3 is TGCGCCAGCAGCTTGGTTAGGAGGCCCGGGGAGCTGTTTTTT. Translation gives CASSLVRRPGELFF.

This clonotype occurred many times. The V gene is TRBV5-4, the J gene TRBJ2-7, with D tentatively TRBD2 (5 bases). V was trimmed by 4 bases and J by 7 bases, leaving 18 bases between them. The CDR3 is made up of 14 amino acids. From germline, CDR1 is SGHNT and CDR2 YYREEE (reference sequence). CDR3 loop: CASSRGLTTGEQYF. In DNA form, the CDR3 reads TGTGCCAGCAGCCGCGGGTTAACTACGGGAGAGCAGTACTTC.

The chain joins TRBV5-1 to TRBJ2-7, with D perhaps matching TRBD1 or TRBD2 (5 bases each). The CDR3 runs to 15 residues. V dropped 1 base and J dropped 2 bases, with 13 bases sitting between them. Per the germline V gene, CDR1 is SGHRS and CDR2 is YFSETQ. CDR3 DNA sequence: TGCGCCAGCAGCTTGACGGGACGGAATCCCTACGAGCAGTACTTC. This encodes CASSLTGRNPYEQYF.

At least ten counts were recorded for this clonotype. The chain recombines TRBV4-3 with TRBJ2-3; 10 positions agree with TRBD2. J was trimmed by 8 bases and V by 2 bases; bases with no gene match: 19. CDR1 LGHNA and CDR2 YSLEER come from the germline V gene. This CDR3 has 19 amino acids. CDR3 in amino acids: CASSQLHPGLAGAEGTQYF. The CDR3 DNA is TGCGCCAGCAGCCAACTCCACCCCGGGCTAGCGGGGGCCGAGGGTACGCAGTATTTT.

This clonotype was observed a few times. The chain uses TRBV7-7 and TRBJ2-7, with TRBD2 matching over 11 bases. The CDR3 spans 13 residues. Germline lookup yields CDR1 SSHAT and CDR2 FNYEAQ (reference sequence). V shed 5 bases, J shed 6 bases, and the junction held 3 bases outside the gene matches. CDR3 protein: CASSHGLAGEQYF. In DNA, the CDR3 is TGTGCCAGCAGCCACGGACTAGCGGGCGAGCAGTACTTC.

This chain links TRBV20-1 with TRBJ2-1; 7 positions match TRBD1. The ends lost 1 base at V and 4 bases at J; junction bases unmatched: 1. The CDR3 runs 13 residues. From germline, CDR1 is DFQATT and CDR2 SNEGSKA (reference sequence). CDR3 nucleotides: TGCAGTGCTAGAGTACAGGGGTACAATGAGCAGTTCTTC. It is translated as CSARVQGYNEQFF.

Many counts were recorded for this clonotype. The genes are TRBV25-1 and TRBJ2-1; possible D gene TRBD2, 6 bases. The CDR3 totals 15 residues. The V end was cut by 1 base, the J end by 3 bases, with 10 bases between. Germline CDR1 MGHDK, CDR2 SYGVNS. The CDR3 loop is CASSEFRGDYNEQFF. The CDR3, as DNA: TGTGCCAGCAGTGAATTTCGCGGGGACTACAATGAGCAGTTCTTC.

This clonotype was counted between two and nine times. The J gene is TRBJ2-1, the V gene TRBV20-1; 10 nucleotides agree with TRBD1. The junction had 7 bases not matched to a gene; V was cut back by 0 bases and J by 5 bases. CDR1 is DFQATT and CDR2 is SNEGSKA in the germline V gene (reference sequence). The CDR3 runs 16 residues. In DNA form, the CDR3 reads TGCAGTGCTAGAGATGCTGGGACAGGGGAACACAATGAGCAGTTCTTC. It codes for CSARDAGTGEHNEQFF.

This clonotype was found a few times. The chain employs TRBV9 and TRBJ1-6; 10 nucleotides agree with TRBD1. The J segment lost 10 bases and the V segment lost 0 bases, leaving 4 bases of the junction unmatched. This CDR3 comprises 15 residues. CDR1 SGDLS and CDR2 YYNGEE come from the germline V gene. As DNA, the CDR3 is TGTGCCAGCAGCGTAGGGACAGGGGGTTCCTCACCCCTCCACTTT. Translation gives CASSVGTGGSSPLHF.

This clonotype was seen a handful of times. This sequence joins TRBV4-3 and TRBJ2-3, with D unresolved. Germline V CDR1 and CDR2: LGHNA, YSLEER. V gave up 3 bases and J gave up 2 bases, with 9 bases separating them. The CDR3 consists of 14 residues. CDR3 amino acids: CASSHDTNTDTQYF. Written as DNA, the CDR3 is TGCGCCAGCAGCCATGATACCAACACAGATACGCAGTATTTT.

This clonotype was seen only a few times. This chain joins TRBV3-1 and TRBJ2-7; D gene uncertain. V lost 1 base, J lost 1 base, and 8 bases lay in between. The CDR3 totals 14 residues. The germline gives CDR1 LGHDT, CDR2 YNNKEL (reference sequence). The CDR3, as DNA: TGTGCCAGCAGCCAAGGGCAGGCGTCCTACGAGCAGTACTTC. It translates to CASSQGQASYEQYF.

V and J are TRBV7-9 and TRBJ2-3, with 7 bases identical to TRBD1. Unmatched junction bases numbered 10, after V lost 5 bases and J lost 2 bases. CDR3 length: 16 residues. Per the germline V gene, CDR1 is SEHNR and CDR2 is FQNEAQ (reference sequence). The chain's CDR3 is CASSVLQRGPTDTQYF. The CDR3 DNA reads as TGTGCCAGCAGCGTCTTGCAGAGGGGGCCCACAGATACGCAGTATTTT.

The sample holds a few counts of this clonotype. The CDR3 region is CASSSSGGNANTGELFF. Here the CDR3 DNA reads TGCGCCAGCAGCTCCTCGGGGGGGAACGCGAACACCGGGGAGCTGTTTTTT. The rearrangement joins TRBV5-1 to TRBJ2-2; 8 bases are shared with TRBD2. CDR1 and CDR2 from the germline V gene are SGHRS and YFSETQ. The CDR3 has 17 amino acids. Germline trimming cut 3 bases from V and 0 bases from J; bases unmatched to any gene: 7. The whole variable domain, remainder taken from reference TRBV5-1 and TRBJ2-2, is KAGVTQTPRYLIKTRGQQVTLSCSPISGHRSVSWYQQTPGQGLQFLFEYFSETQRNKGNFPGRFSGRQFSNSRSEMNVSTLELGDSALYLCASSSSGGNANTGELFFGEGSRLTVL.

V usage is TRBV21-1 and J usage is TRBJ2-7; the table's D call TRBD1 went unverified against the DNA. TRBV21-1 is a pseudogene locus. This CDR3 region has 16 residues. This CDR3 reads CASSGGHRGSSYEQYV. In DNA, the CDR3 is TGTGCCAGCAGCGGGGGACACCGGGGAAGCTCCTACGAGCAGTACGTC.

This rearrangement joins TRBV27 to TRBJ2-5, with D unclear. The CDR3 sequence is 16 residues long. CDR1 and CDR2 from the germline V gene are MNHEY and SMNVEV (reference sequence). V lost 5 bases and J 5 bases, leaving 21 bases between the germline ends. CDR3 in DNA: TGTGCCAGCAGTCCGTCGTGGGGTAATAATCGGGAGACCCAGTACTTC. Its protein product is CASSPSWGNNRETQYF.